This TCR beta chain was recovered during a study of identifying expanded T cells in peripheral blood (dated by TCRdb to about 2019). Background for the entire study: Technical replicates were generated by sequencing separate aliquots of the same genomic DNA pool, with four replicates compared pairwise. Study-wide conclusions, independent of this receptor: The authors expected that over much longer intervals, such as months to years, biological variance in healthy repertoires might increase even further. Around 1.3 differentially abundant clones were flagged by the binomial model between technical replicates, whereas about 15 and 19 were flagged over roughly two weeks and four weeks, respectively. For all healthy donors, the variance in clone template counts between roughly 2-week samples rose significantly as total template count increased. Both the number of clones called differentially abundant and the false-positive rate were significantly reduced by the beta-binomial model across all healthy-donor time intervals.

TCRbeta CDR3 regions were profiled with the immunoSEQ Assay using bias-controlled multiplex PCR amplification of genomic DNA. In the authors' own workflow: To quantify the absolute abundance of each unique TCRbeta CDR3 region, the sequences were collapsed and filtered. Differential abundance was tested with a binomial (Fisher-equivalent) model and with a beta-binomial model adding time-dependent variance fitted from healthy donors. Clones with fewer than 5 combined templates were excluded, and clones with Benjamini-Hochberg FDR below 0.01 were called differentially abundant. In the beta-binomial model, variance was expressed as a function of the total template count across the two samples, in the form v = (b*log(k)+a)^2. Drawn from immuneACCESS, this table holds only the in-frame rearrangements with V and J called that TCRdb kept. Clones are partly lost; checked studies trace under half to an unresolved V gene and leave the rest unexplained. The V and J calls and clone size were taken over from that table, and D and trimming were inferred from the DNA. This sample lists 60,000 to 65,000 clones; approximately 82% were detected once. About a fifth of the sample rests with the top ten.

No immune events, such as infections, were documented for the healthy donors during the collection period. Time-dependent variance in a beta-binomial model of T-cell clone differential abundance was calibrated using healthy-donor blood repertoires as a training cohort. The training cohort was composed of some ten healthy donors, 3 female and 7 male. Donor ages ranged from 29 to 64 years, with an average of about 41 years. Whole blood was collected from each healthy donor at three time points spaced around 2 weeks apart and obtained from a commercial supplier. Genomic DNA was extracted from unsorted whole blood for immunosequencing. This clone was counted once. Its antigen remains unidentified. No much larger clone is present one base from it, and per-base qualities are unavailable. The sequencing input was blood. This receptor was obtained from a person between 18 and 69 years old in good health.

The sequenced DNA: TGTGCCAGCAGCCCCGCCGGGCCAAACTACGAGCAGTACGTC. Its protein product is CASSPAGPNYEQYV. This receptor chain uses TRBV6-4 and TRBJ2-7, with an unclear D gene assignment. Inclusive of the bounding cysteine and valine, the CDR3 is 14 residues long. Of all the DNA, just the CDR3 is kept, 42 bases in frame from base 1. Via the germline V gene, CDR1 is MRHNA and CDR2 SNTAGT. V gives up 6 bases and J gives up 3 bases, and the segment between their germline ends measures 15 bases.